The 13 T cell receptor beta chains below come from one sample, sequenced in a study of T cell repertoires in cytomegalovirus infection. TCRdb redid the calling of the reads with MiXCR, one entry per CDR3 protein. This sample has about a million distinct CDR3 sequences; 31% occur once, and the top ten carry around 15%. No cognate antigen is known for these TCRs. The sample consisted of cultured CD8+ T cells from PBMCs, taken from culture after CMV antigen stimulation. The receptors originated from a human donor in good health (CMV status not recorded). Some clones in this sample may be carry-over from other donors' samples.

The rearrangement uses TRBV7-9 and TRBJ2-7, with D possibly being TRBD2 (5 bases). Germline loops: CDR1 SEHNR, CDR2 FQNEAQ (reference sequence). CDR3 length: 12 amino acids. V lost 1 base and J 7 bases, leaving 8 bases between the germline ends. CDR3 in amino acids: CASSLVGSEQYF. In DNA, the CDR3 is TGTGCCAGCAGCTTAGTTGGGAGTGAGCAGTACTTC.

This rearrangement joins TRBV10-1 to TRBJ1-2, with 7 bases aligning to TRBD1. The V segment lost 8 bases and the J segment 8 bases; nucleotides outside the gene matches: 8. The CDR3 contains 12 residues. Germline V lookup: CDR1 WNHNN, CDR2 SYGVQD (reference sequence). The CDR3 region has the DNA TGCGCCAGCGGAGATACAGGGGTCGGCTACACCTTC. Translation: CASGDTGVGYTF.

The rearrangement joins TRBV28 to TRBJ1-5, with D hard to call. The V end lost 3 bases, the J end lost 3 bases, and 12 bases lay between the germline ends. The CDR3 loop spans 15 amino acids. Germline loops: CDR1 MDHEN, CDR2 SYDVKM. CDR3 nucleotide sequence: TGTGCCAGCAGTTTCTGGGGAAAGGACAATCAGCCCCAGCATTTT. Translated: CASSFWGKDNQPQHF.

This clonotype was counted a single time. The chain's CDR3 is CASSGQGHSYEQYF. DNA of the CDR3: TGTGCCAGCAGTGGACAGGGACACTCCTACGAGCAGTACTTC. The V and J genes are TRBV2 and TRBJ2-7; TRBD1 aligns across 7 bases. V gave up 4 bases and J gave up 0 bases; unmatched junction bases: 3. The CDR3 sequence is 14 residues long. The germline CDR1 and CDR2 sequences are SNHLY and FYNNEI.

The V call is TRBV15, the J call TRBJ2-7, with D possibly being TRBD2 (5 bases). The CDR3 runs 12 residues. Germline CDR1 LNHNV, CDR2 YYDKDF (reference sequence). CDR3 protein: CVTAEEGFEQYV. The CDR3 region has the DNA TGTGTCACCGCGGAAGAGGGCTTTGAGCAGTACGTC.

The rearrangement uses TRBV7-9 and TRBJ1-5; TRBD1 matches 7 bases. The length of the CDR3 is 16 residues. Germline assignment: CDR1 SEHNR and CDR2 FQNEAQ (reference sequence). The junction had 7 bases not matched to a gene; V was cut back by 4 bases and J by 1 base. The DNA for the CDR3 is TGTGCCAGCAGCTCCACCGACAGGGTGAGCAATCAGCCCCAGCATTTT. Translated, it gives CASSSTDRVSNQPQHF.

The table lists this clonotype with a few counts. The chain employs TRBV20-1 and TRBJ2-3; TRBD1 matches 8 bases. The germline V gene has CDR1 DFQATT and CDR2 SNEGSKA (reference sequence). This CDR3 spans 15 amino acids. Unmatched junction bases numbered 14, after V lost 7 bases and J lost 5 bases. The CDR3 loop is CSVWREAGGEDTQYF. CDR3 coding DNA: TGCAGTGTTTGGAGGGAGGCAGGGGGCGAAGATACGCAGTATTTT.

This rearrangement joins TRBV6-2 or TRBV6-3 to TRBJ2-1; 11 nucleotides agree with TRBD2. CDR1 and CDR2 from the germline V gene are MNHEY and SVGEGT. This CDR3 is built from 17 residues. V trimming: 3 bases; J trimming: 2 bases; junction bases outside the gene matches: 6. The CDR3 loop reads CASSYSGTSGTYNEQFF. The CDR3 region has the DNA TGTGCCAGCAGTTATTCTGGGACTAGCGGCACCTACAATGAGCAGTTCTTC.

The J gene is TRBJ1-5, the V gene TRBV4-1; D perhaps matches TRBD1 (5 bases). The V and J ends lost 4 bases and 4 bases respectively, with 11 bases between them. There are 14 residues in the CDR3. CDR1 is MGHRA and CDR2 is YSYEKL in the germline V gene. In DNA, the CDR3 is TGCGCCAGCAGCCCCCGGGACTTAAATCAGCCCCAGCATTTT. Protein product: CASSPRDLNQPQHF.

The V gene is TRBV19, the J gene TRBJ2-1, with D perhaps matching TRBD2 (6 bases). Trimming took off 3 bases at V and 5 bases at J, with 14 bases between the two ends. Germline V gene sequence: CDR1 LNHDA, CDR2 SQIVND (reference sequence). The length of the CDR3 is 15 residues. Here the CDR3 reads CASSMGLYSHNEQFF. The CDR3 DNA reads TGTGCCAGTAGTATGGGACTCTACTCACACAATGAGCAGTTCTTC.

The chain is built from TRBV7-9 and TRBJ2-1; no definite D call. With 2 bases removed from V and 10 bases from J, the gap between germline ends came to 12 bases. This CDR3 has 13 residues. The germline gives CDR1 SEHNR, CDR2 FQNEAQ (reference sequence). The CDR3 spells CASSLNLPGEQFF. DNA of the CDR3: TGTGCCAGCAGCTTAAATCTTCCGGGCGAGCAGTTCTTC. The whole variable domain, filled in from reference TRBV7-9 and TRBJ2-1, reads DTGVSQNPRHKITKRGQNVTFRCDPISEHNRLYWYRQTLGQGPEFLTYFQNEAQLEKSRLLSDRFSAERPKGSFSTLEIQRTEQGDSAMYLCASSLNLPGEQFFGPGTRLTVL.

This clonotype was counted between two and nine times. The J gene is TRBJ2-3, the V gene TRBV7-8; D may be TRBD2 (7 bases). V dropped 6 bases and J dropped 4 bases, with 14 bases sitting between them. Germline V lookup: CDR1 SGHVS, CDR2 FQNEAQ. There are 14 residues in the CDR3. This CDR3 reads CASRGGGRPDTQYF. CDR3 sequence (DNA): TGTGCCAGCAGGGGGGGGGGGCGCCCAGATACGCAGTATTTT.

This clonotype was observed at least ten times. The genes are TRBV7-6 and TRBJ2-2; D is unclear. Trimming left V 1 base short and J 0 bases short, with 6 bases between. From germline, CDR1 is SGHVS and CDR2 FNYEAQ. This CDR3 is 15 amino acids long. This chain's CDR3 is CASSLGVANTGELFF. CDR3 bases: TGTGCCAGCAGCTTAGGGGTAGCGAACACCGGGGAGCTGTTTTTT.